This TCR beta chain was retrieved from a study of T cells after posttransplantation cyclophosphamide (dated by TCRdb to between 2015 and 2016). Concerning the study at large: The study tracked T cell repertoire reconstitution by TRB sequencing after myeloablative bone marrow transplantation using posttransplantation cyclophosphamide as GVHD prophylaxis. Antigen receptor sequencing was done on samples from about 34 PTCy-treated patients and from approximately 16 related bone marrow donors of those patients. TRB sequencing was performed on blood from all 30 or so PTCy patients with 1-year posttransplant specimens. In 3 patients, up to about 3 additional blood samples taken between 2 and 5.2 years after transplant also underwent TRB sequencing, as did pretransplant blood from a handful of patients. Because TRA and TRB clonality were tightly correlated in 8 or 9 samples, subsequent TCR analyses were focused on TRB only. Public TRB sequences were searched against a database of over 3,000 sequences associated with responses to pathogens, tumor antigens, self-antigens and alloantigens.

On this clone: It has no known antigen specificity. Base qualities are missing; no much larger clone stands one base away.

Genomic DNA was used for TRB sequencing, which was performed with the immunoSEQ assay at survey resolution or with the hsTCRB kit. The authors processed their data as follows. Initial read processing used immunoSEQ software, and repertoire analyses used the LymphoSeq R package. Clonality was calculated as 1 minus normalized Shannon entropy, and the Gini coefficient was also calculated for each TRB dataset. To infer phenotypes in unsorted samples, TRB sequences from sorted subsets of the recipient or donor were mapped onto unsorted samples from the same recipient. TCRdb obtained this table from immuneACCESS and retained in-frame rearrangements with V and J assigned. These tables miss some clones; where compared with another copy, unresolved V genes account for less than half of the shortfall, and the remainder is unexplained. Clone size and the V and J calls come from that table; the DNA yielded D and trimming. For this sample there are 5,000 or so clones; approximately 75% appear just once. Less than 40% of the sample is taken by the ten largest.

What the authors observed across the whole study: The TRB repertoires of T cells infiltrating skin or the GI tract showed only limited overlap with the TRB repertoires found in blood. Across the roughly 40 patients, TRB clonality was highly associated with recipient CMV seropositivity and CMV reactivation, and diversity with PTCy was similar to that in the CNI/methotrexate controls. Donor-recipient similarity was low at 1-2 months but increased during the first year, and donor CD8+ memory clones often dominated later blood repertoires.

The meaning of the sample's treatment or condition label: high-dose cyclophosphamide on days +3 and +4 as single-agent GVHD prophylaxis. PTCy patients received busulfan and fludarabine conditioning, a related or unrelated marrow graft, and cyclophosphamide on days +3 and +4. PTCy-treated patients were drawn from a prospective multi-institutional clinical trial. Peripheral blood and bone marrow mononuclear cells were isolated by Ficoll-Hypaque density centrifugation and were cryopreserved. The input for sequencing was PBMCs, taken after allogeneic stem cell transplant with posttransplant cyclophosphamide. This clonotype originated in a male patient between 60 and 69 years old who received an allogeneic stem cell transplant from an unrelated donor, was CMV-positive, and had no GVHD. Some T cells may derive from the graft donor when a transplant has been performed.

CDR3 region: CASSSLARLHTARGTQYF. DNA sequence: TGTGCCAGCAGTTCCCTAGCTAGACTCCATACGGCTCGGGGGACCCAGTACTTC. Recombination linked TRBV28 to TRBJ2-5, with a tentative D gene TRBD2 over 5 matching bases. CDR1 and CDR2, looked up from the germline V gene, are MDHEN and SYDVKM. The CDR3 measures 18 amino acids from cysteine to phenylalanine. The retained sequence is limited to the CDR3, 54 bases, with the frame set at the first base. Cut back by 4 bases and 7 bases, the V and J ends lie 28 bases apart.